This T cell receptor (beta chain) was sequenced in a study of T cells after posttransplantation cyclophosphamide. In its sample, this clone was seen many times. What it binds is not known. Whole-study findings and limits: Tissue-infiltrating T cells from skin or gut overlapped little with blood T cells. Later blood repertoires were often dominated by clones from the donor CD8+ memory compartment.

The CDR3 runs 16 residues. Germline CDR1 and CDR2: SGHVS and FQNEAQ. Trimming cost V 4 bases and J 0 bases, with 13 bases left between them. The related graft donor's blood sample was taken on the day of bone marrow donation. Assay: immunoSEQ multiplex PCR; the TCRdb copy retains only in-frame clones and omits some. Listed for the sample are about 22,000 clones, none seen a single time. The V call is TRBV7-8, the J call TRBJ1-5; possible D gene TRBD1, 6 bases. Sequenced: PBMCs. The receptor comes from a woman between 50 and 59 years old in good health, CMV-negative, and a related stem cell transplant donor. CDR3 residues: CASSSQGRYSNQPQHF. The DNA for the CDR3 is TGTGCCAGCAGCTCGCAGGGGCGCTATAGCAATCAGCCCCAGCATTTT.